This TCR beta chain stems from a study of PD-L1 blockade in urothelial cancer. Indicated time point: peripheral blood 6 weeks after treatment start. From germline, CDR1 is SGHRS and CDR2 YFSETQ. Trimming cost V 3 bases and J 6 bases; bases outside gene matches: 3. The CDR3 has 14 amino acids. This clone is deemed medium-sized. Libraries were prepared by immunoSEQ multiplex PCR; TCRdb keeps only in-frame clonotypes and omits some of them. The sample has about 35,000 clones; approximately 88% are singletons. The V and J genes are TRBV5-1 and TRBJ1-2; 12 nucleotides agree with TRBD1. The TCR comes from a middle-aged man with urothelial cancer. The sample in question was PBMCs, obtained around atezolizumab (anti-PD-L1) treatment. CDR3 nucleotide sequence: TGCGCCAGCAGCTGGGGGACAGGGGGCAATGGCTACACCTTC. As protein: CASSWGTGGNGYTF.